The sequence of this T cell receptor beta chain was determined in a study of T cells in Graves' hyperthyroidism and ophthalmopathy. RNA transcripts were the template for amplifying TCR beta CDR3 regions. First-round RT-PCR of the TCR CDR3 relied on the HTBI primer set. Each CDR3 protein gets one entry after TCRdb re-called the multiplex PCR reads with MiXCR. The sample holds approximately 400,000 distinct CDR3 sequences, around 14% seen once. Absence of ophthalmopathy progression within 18 months defined stable Graves' hyperthyroidism. CDR3 length: 15 residues. Germline V gene lookup returns CDR1 SGHNT and CDR2 YENEEA. The trim removed 5 bases at V and 7 bases at J, leaving 4 bases unmatched.

The sequenced sample was blood. The clonotype comes from an older woman with Graves' hyperthyroidism. This chain links TRBV11-3 with TRBJ2-1; 14 nucleotides align to TRBD2. The CDR3 bases are TGTGCCAGCAGCGGGACTAGCGGGAGTAGGAATGAGCAGTTCTTC. This encodes CASSGTSGSRNEQFF.